These T cell receptor beta chains were read from a single sample in a study of CD8+CD57+ T cells in acquired aplastic anemia. TCRdb fed the reads into MiXCR, producing one record per CDR3 protein. Of around 500,000 distinct CDR3 sequences in the sample, approximately 32% were seen once. Sequencing was performed on sorted CD4+, CD8+, or CD8+CD57+ T cells (not recorded which) from PBMCs. The receptors were gathered from a human donor with aplastic anemia. Each CDR3 is given with its conserved first and last residue. The D gene is left open where the match is weak. The size entry is marked missing in some rows and otherwise reads once, few, many or a size class.

clone size	D gene	V gene	J gene	CDR3 DNA	CDR3 protein
.	.	TRBV5-6	TRBJ1-2	TGTGCCAGCACGGACGCTAACTATGGCTACACCTTC	CASTDANYGYTF
.	.	TRBV9	TRBJ1-1	TGTGCCAGCAGCGTAGGGCCAGGGTCCCCGAGGAACACTGAAGCTTTCTTT	CASSVGPGSPRNTEAFF
.	.	TRBV6-5	TRBJ1-3	TGTGCCAGCAGTTATCCGGGGCCGAAAGGAAACACCATATATTTT	CASSYPGPKGNTIYF
.	TRBD1	TRBV5-5	TRBJ1-2	TGTGCCAGCAGGACCGGGACAGCGGTCTATGGCTACACCTTC	CASRTGTAVYGYTF
.	.	TRBV19	TRBJ2-2	TGTGCCAGTATTGCGACAGCGAACACCGGGGAGCTGTTTTTT	CASIATANTGELFF
many	TRBD1	TRBV15	TRBJ1-4	TGTGCCACCAGCAGGGATAAACAGGGGGGCGCGGAAAAACTGTTTTTT	CATSRDKQGGAEKLFF
once	.	TRBV5-4	TRBJ1-2	TGTGCCAGCAGCTTGGGGGGGAGTGGGTATGACTACACCTTC	CASSLGGSGYDYTF
many	.	TRBV5-1	TRBJ1-6	TGCGCCAGCCACCAGGACTATAATTCACCCCTCCACTTT	CASHQDYNSPLHF
.	TRBD2	TRBV7-2	TRBJ2-1	TGTGCCAGCAGCTTAGGGCCGTCTAGCGGGGGGTCTTACAATGAGCAGTTCTTC	CASSLGPSSGGSYNEQFF
many	.	TRBV5-5	TRBJ1-2	TGTGCCAGCAGCTTGGGGGGACAAAACTATGGCTACACCTTC	CASSLGGQNYGYTF
.	TRBD2	TRBV12-3/TRBV12-4	TRBJ2-3	TGTGCCAGCAGCACTACTAGCGGAGCTCCAGATACGCAGTATTTT	CASSTTSGAPDTQYF
many	.	TRBV11-1	TRBJ1-5	TGTGCCAGCAGCTTAGCCTCAGGGGATAGCAATCAGCCCCAGCATTTT	CASSLASGDSNQPQHF
.	.	TRBV30	TRBJ2-7	TGTGCCTGGAGCCAGGGGTCCCACGAGCAGTACTTC	CAWSQGSHEQYF
.	.	TRBV7-3	TRBJ1-1	TGTGCCAGCAGCTTAACGCACCACGGTTCGTGGGGAGCTTTCTTT	CASSLTHHGSWGAFF
.	.	TRBV24-1	TRBJ2-2	TGTGCCACCAGTGATACAGGGTACACCGGGGAGCTGTTTTTT	CATSDTGYTGELFF
few	TRBD1	TRBV20-1	TRBJ1-5	TGCAGTGCAACCCGACAGGGGGCTTATCGTCAGCCCCAGCATTTT	CSATRQGAYRQPQHF
.	TRBD1	TRBV6-1	TRBJ1-1	TGTGCCAGCAGGGACAGGATGAACACTGAAGCTTTCTTT	CASRDRMNTEAFF
many	.	TRBV10-3	TRBJ1-1	TGTGCCATCAGCGAAGGGGTCGGGAACACTGAAGCTTTCTTT	CAISEGVGNTEAFF
many	.	TRBV24-1	TRBJ2-3	TGTGCCACCGGGGAGTTGAATACGCAGTATTTT	CATGELNTQYF
.	TRBD2	TRBV29-1	TRBJ2-1	TGCATCGGGGCAGCGGGACGTTCCAATGAGCAGTTCTTC	CIGAAGRSNEQFF
many	TRBD1	TRBV15	TRBJ2-3	TGTGCCACCAGCAGTGACAGGGTTGCAGATACGCAGTATTTT	CATSSDRVADTQYF
few	TRBD2	TRBV30	TRBJ2-1	TGTGCCTGGACTTTCGGGACTAGCGGGACCTACAATGAGCAGTTCTTC	CAWTFGTSGTYNEQFF
many	.	TRBV20-1	TRBJ2-7	TGCAGTGCTAGGTTGACCACTCCCTACGAGCAGTACTTC	CSARLTTPYEQYF